The 30 T cell receptor beta chains below all came from one sample that was sequenced in a study of cytomegalovirus exposure and HLA in healthy donors. The PCR was carried out with 60 Vbeta primers and 13 Jbeta primers. Method: immunoSEQ multiplex PCR; TCRdb's copy keeps in-frame clones and lacks some. The repertoire consists of about 60,000 clones, with approximately 80% occurring once and the leading ten covering around 2.5%. The source material was PBMCs. All receptors derive from a female donor in good health and CMV-seronegative.

J is TRBJ1-2 and V is TRBV5-6; 7 nucleotides line up with TRBD1. J lost 10 bases, V lost 0 bases, and 6 bases had no gene match. CDR1 and CDR2 from the germline V gene are SGHDT and YYEEEE. The CDR3 consists of 13 residues. In DNA, the CDR3 is TGTGCCAGCAGCTTGGGACAGGGCCTCGCCTACACCTTC. This encodes CASSLGQGLAYTF.

The J gene is TRBJ2-6, the V gene TRBV2; 8 nucleotides agree with TRBD1. Germline loops: CDR1 SNHLY, CDR2 FYNNEI. CDR3 size: 16 residues. J was trimmed by 4 bases and V by 7 bases; bases with no gene match: 9. Here the CDR3 reads CASIRDRLLGANVLTF. DNA for the CDR3: TGTGCCAGCATCCGGGACAGGCTATTGGGGGCCAACGTCCTGACTTTC.

V gene TRBV9 combines with J gene TRBJ1-2; TRBD1 agrees at 8 bases. The CDR3 runs to 15 residues. The trim removed 2 bases at V and 2 bases at J, leaving 5 bases unmatched. Germline V gene data show CDR1 as SGDLS and CDR2 as YYNGEE. CDR3 loop: CASSVGTGGNYGYTF. For the CDR3, the DNA is TGTGCCAGCAGCGTGGGGACAGGTGGGAACTATGGCTACACCTTC.

This chain uses TRBV27 with TRBJ2-7; 12 bases are a match to TRBD2. CDR1 and CDR2 (germline): MNHEY, SMNVEV (reference sequence). Losses at the gene ends were 4 bases for V and 7 bases for J; bases not matched to a gene: 8. The CDR3 consists of 15 residues. The CDR3 sequence: CASSSSGTSGREQYF. CDR3 bases: TGTGCCAGCAGTTCATCCGGGACTAGCGGGCGGGAGCAGTACTTC.

The chain couples TRBV6-1 to TRBJ1-5; D unclear. The germline V gene encodes CDR1 MNHNS and CDR2 SASEGT. The CDR3 length is 13 residues. Trimming took 2 bases from V and 1 from J, leaving 3 bases between them. The DNA for the CDR3 is TGTGCCAGCAGTGAACGGAGCAATCAGCCCCAGCATTTT. Its translation is CASSERSNQPQHF.

The chain uses TRBV6-5 and TRBJ1-2; D not certain. The germline V gene has CDR1 MNHEY and CDR2 SVGAGI. Between the trimmed V and J ends, which lost 4 bases and 3 bases, there was a span of 9 bases. This CDR3 has 13 residues. The chain's CDR3 is CASSSLADYGYTF. CDR3 bases: TGTGCCAGCAGTTCCCTGGCGGACTATGGCTACACCTTC.

In this sample, this clone turned up a few times. DNA for the CDR3: TGTGCCAGCGGACTAGCGGCCTACGAGCAGTACTTC. This gives the protein CASGLAAYEQYF. This sequence joins TRBV6-1 and TRBJ2-7, with TRBD2 matching over 10 bases. The V gene's germline CDR1 is MNHNS and CDR2 SASEGT. There are 12 residues in the CDR3. The ends lost 8 bases at V and 2 bases at J; junction bases unmatched: 0.

V gene TRBV5-1 combines with J gene TRBJ2-3, with a weak D call TRBD2 (6 bases). The V gene's germline CDR1 is SGHRS and CDR2 YFSETQ. V dropped 3 bases and J dropped 2 bases, with 10 bases sitting between them. This CDR3 region has 14 residues. The CDR3 sequence is CASSSGEATDTQYF. CDR3 nucleotides: TGCGCCAGCAGCTCCGGGGAGGCCACAGATACGCAGTATTTT. The full variable domain, with the rest looked up from reference TRBV5-1 and TRBJ2-3, is KAGVTQTPRYLIKTRGQQVTLSCSPISGHRSVSWYQQTPGQGLQFLFEYFSETQRNKGNFPGRFSGRQFSNSRSEMNVSTLELGDSALYLCASSSGEATDTQYFGPGTRLTVL.

The chain combines TRBV19 with TRBJ2-1; TRBD2 agrees at 9 bases. J gave up 5 bases and V 6 bases, and 2 bases lay outside the gene matches. CDR1 LNHDA and CDR2 SQIVND come from the germline V gene (reference sequence). CDR3 length equals 13 residues. The CDR3 DNA reads TGTGCCAGTAGATTAGCGGGAGACAATGAGCAGTTCTTC. It yields the protein CASRLAGDNEQFF.

The sample holds a few counts of this clone. The chain has TRBV10-1 and TRBJ2-7; D is possibly TRBD1 (5 bases). The CDR3 sequence is 12 residues long. V lost 2 bases, J lost 6 bases, and 8 bases lay in between. The V gene's germline CDR1 is WNHNN and CDR2 SYGVQD (reference sequence). The CDR3 region has the DNA TGCGCCAGCAGTGAGAACAGGCCCGAGCAGTACTTC. Its protein is CASSENRPEQYF.

The V call is TRBV18, the J call TRBJ1-6; 9 positions agree with TRBD1. This CDR3 spans 16 amino acids. In germline, CDR1 is KGHSH, CDR2 LQKENI. After removal of 3 bases from V and 6 bases from J, the junction contained 6 bases not matched to a gene. The CDR3 here is CASSPRTGEGNSPLHF. The CDR3, as DNA: TGTGCCAGCTCACCCAGGACAGGGGAGGGTAATTCACCCCTCCACTTT. The entire variable domain, with the rest obtained from reference TRBV18 and TRBJ1-6, is as follows: NAGVMQNPRHLVRRRGQEARLRCSPMKGHSHVYWYRQLPEEGLKFMVYLQKENIIDESGMPKERFSAEFPKEGPSILRIQQVVRGDSAAYFCASSPRTGEGNSPLHFGNGTRLTVT.

The chain carries TRBV2 and TRBJ2-3, with 12 bases identical to TRBD2. Germline CDR1 and CDR2: SNHLY and FYNNEI. V lost 4 bases, J lost 6 bases, and 5 bases stayed unmatched. CDR3 size: 15 residues. The CDR3, as DNA: TGTGCCAGCAGTGCTAGCGGGGGGGTCCTGGATACGCAGTATTTT. Protein product: CASSASGGVLDTQYF.

The chain recombines TRBV28 with TRBJ1-1, with TRBD1 matching 8 bases. The CDR3 is 13 amino acids. Losses at the gene ends were 6 bases for V and 5 bases for J; bases not matched to a gene: 5. The V gene's germline CDR1 is MDHEN and CDR2 SYDVKM. For the CDR3, the DNA is TGTGCCAGCAGGGACAGGGCAGGGACTGAAGCTTTCTTT. Residues: CASRDRAGTEAFF.

This sequence joins TRBV11-2 and TRBJ2-1, with D perhaps matching TRBD1 (6 bases). The ends were cut back, 1 base at V and 3 bases at J, with 13 bases in the middle. This CDR3 is built from 16 residues. The germline V gene has CDR1 SGHAT and CDR2 FQNNGV. The chain's CDR3 is CASSLVPARGYNEQFF. As DNA, the CDR3 is TGTGCCAGCAGCTTAGTTCCGGCCAGGGGCTACAATGAGCAGTTCTTC.

This rearrangement joins TRBV7-2 to TRBJ1-4, with TRBD1 matching 7 bases. The length of the CDR3 is 13 residues. V shed 2 bases and J 7 bases; nucleotides not matched to a gene: 1. CDR1 SGHTA and CDR2 FQGNSA come from the germline V gene. The DNA for the CDR3 is TGTGCCAGCAGCTTAAACAGGGGTGAAAAACTGTTTTTT. Residues: CASSLNRGEKLFF. The full variable domain, its missing parts supplied by reference TRBV7-2 and TRBJ1-4, is GAGVSQSPSNKVTEKGKDVELRCDPISGHTALYWYRQSLGQGLEFLIYFQGNSAPDKSGLPSDRFSAERTGGSVSTLTIQRTQQEDSAVYLCASSLNRGEKLFFGSGTQLSVL.

The rearrangement joins TRBV11-3 to TRBJ1-3; no firm D call. Germline V gene sequence: CDR1 SGHNT, CDR2 YENEEA. Trimming left V 1 base short and J 7 bases short, with 8 bases between. The length of the CDR3 is 13 residues. The CDR3 region is CASSLGPRNTIYF. The CDR3 coding sequence is TGTGCCAGCAGCTTAGGTCCGCGCAACACCATATATTTT. Together with reference TRBV11-3 and TRBJ1-3, the CDR3 gives the full variable domain: EAGVVQSPRYKIIEKKQPVAFWCNPISGHNTLYWYLQNLGQGPELLIRYENEEAVDDSQLPKDRFSAERLKGVDSTLKIQPAELGDSAVYLCASSLGPRNTIYFGEGSWLTVV.

The J gene is TRBJ1-2, the V gene TRBV27, with 7 bases that match TRBD1. Germline trimming cut 5 bases from V and 0 bases from J; bases unmatched to any gene: 18. The germline CDR1 and CDR2 sequences are MNHEY and SMNVEV (reference sequence). The CDR3 length is 19 residues. DNA of the CDR3: TGTGCCAGCAGTCCAAATCCGGGACAGCCAGGGGTATCTAACTATGGCTACACCTTC. Amino acids: CASSPNPGQPGVSNYGYTF.

This clone was seen more than once but under ten times. The V and J genes are TRBV7-3 and TRBJ2-2, with D perhaps TRBD2 (6 bases). V lost 9 bases and J lost 6, with 11 bases in between. The CDR3 totals 12 residues. Per germline, CDR1 SGHTA and CDR2 FQGTGA. This chain's CDR3 is CARGGEPGELFF. The DNA of the CDR3 is TGTGCCAGGGGGGGAGAGCCCGGGGAGCTGTTTTTT.

This clone was found once. In the same sample, other DNA sequences code for this CDR3. The rearrangement joins TRBV28 to TRBJ1-5; the D is unclear. The V end was cut by 1 base, the J end by 3 bases, with 7 bases between. Germline assignment: CDR1 MDHEN and CDR2 SYDVKM. CDR3 length: 14 amino acids. The CDR3 region is CASSLYMSNQPQHF. DNA for the CDR3: TGTGCCAGCAGTTTATACATGTCCAATCAGCCCCAGCATTTT.

The chain carries TRBV7-9 and TRBJ2-6; 10 bases fit TRBD1. Per germline, CDR1 SEHNR and CDR2 FQNEAQ (reference sequence). J gave up 1 base and V 6 bases, and 6 bases lay outside the gene matches. The CDR3 runs to 17 residues. The CDR3 bases are TGTGCCAGCAGTACCACGGACAGGGGGTCTGGGGCCAACGTCCTGACTTTC. Amino acids: CASSTTDRGSGANVLTF.

CDR3 in amino acids: CASSEPTGLTGELFF. As DNA, the CDR3 is TGTGCCAGCAGCGAGCCGACAGGGCTCACCGGGGAGCTGTTTTTT. The chain has TRBV7-9 and TRBJ2-2; TRBD1 aligns across 7 bases. V gave up 5 bases and J gave up 4 bases; unmatched junction bases: 7. Germline CDR1 reads SEHNR; CDR2 reads FQNEAQ (reference sequence). The CDR3 has 15 residues.

This clone occurred once. This sequence joins TRBV10-3 and TRBJ2-1, with 8 nucleotides matching TRBD1. V gave up 7 bases and J gave up 7 bases; unmatched junction bases: 6. The V gene's germline CDR1 is ENHRY and CDR2 SYGVKD. This CDR3 is 13 amino acids long. The CDR3 DNA reads as TGTGCCATCACTTACCAGGGGGCGAATGAGCAGTTCTTC. Translated, it gives CAITYQGANEQFF.

The CDR3 loop is CASSKGQDLYGYTF. CDR3 DNA sequence: TGCGCCAGCAGTAAGGGACAGGATCTCTATGGCTACACCTTC. The chain links TRBV5-1 to TRBJ1-2; 8 nucleotides align to TRBD1. The trim removed 5 bases at V and 4 bases at J, leaving 7 bases unmatched. Germline lookup yields CDR1 SGHRS and CDR2 YFSETQ. The CDR3 contains 14 residues.

The V gene is TRBV5-1, the J gene TRBJ1-1; 7 bases align to TRBD1. CDR1 SGHRS and CDR2 YFSETQ come from the germline V gene. Germline trimming cut 3 bases from V and 1 base from J; bases unmatched to any gene: 6. The CDR3 spans 15 residues. CDR3 region: CASSWGTATNTEAFF. CDR3 DNA: TGCGCCAGCAGCTGGGGGACAGCTACGAACACTGAAGCTTTCTTT. The variable domain in full, completed from reference TRBV5-1 and TRBJ1-1, reads KAGVTQTPRYLIKTRGQQVTLSCSPISGHRSVSWYQQTPGQGLQFLFEYFSETQRNKGNFPGRFSGRQFSNSRSEMNVSTLELGDSALYLCASSWGTATNTEAFFGQGTRLTVV.

There are a few counts of this clone. The chain combines TRBV11-2 with TRBJ2-3; tentative D call: TRBD1 (5 bases). V was cut by 4 bases and J by 3 bases, with 11 bases left in between. Germline assignment: CDR1 SGHAT and CDR2 FQNNGV. The CDR3 is 14 amino acids. The CDR3 region is CASSSQAGTDTQYF. CDR3 nucleotides: TGTGCCAGCAGCTCCCAGGCAGGGACAGATACGCAGTATTTT.

The chain carries TRBV28 and TRBJ1-5; 12 positions agree with TRBD1. This CDR3 is built from 16 residues. Germline V gives CDR1 MDHEN, CDR2 SYDVKM. The ends lost 5 bases at V and 6 bases at J; junction bases unmatched: 8. This CDR3 reads CASSGRDRGPRQPQHF. CDR3 DNA sequence: TGTGCCAGCAGTGGCCGGGACAGGGGGCCGCGTCAGCCCCAGCATTTT.

V gene TRBV6-4 combines with J gene TRBJ2-3; 11 bases align to TRBD2. Per the germline V gene, CDR1 is MRHNA and CDR2 is SNTAGT. This CDR3 has 16 amino acids. Trimming at V came to 0 bases and at J to 4 bases, leaving 3 bases not matched to a gene. CDR3 in amino acids: CASSDSSGGAPDTQYF. As DNA, the CDR3 is TGTGCCAGCAGTGACTCTAGCGGGGGGGCCCCAGATACGCAGTATTTT.

This chain uses TRBV19 with TRBJ2-3; 9 nucleotides match TRBD2. V shed 3 bases, J shed 3 bases, and the junction held 1 base outside the gene matches. CDR1 LNHDA and CDR2 SQIVND come from the germline V gene (reference sequence). There are 14 residues in the CDR3. CDR3 sequence reads: CASSMAGGTDTQYF. As DNA, the CDR3 is TGTGCCAGTAGTATGGCGGGAGGGACAGATACGCAGTATTTT.

V gene TRBV5-1 combines with J gene TRBJ2-7, with 9 bases fitting TRBD1. The CDR3 has 15 amino acids. J was trimmed by 5 bases and V by 7 bases; bases with no gene match: 13. Germline CDR1 and CDR2: SGHRS and YFSETQ. CDR3: CASHRGQGSGHEQYF. Written as DNA, the CDR3 is TGCGCCAGCCATCGCGGACAGGGGTCAGGCCACGAGCAGTACTTC.

The chain is built from TRBV7-2 and TRBJ2-2; tentatively, D is TRBD2 (5 bases). The CDR3 spans 16 residues. V dropped 0 bases and J dropped 2 bases, with 10 bases sitting between them. CDR1 is SGHTA and CDR2 is FQGNSA in the germline V gene. The CDR3 protein is CASSLAGLANTGELFF. The CDR3 DNA reads as TGTGCCAGCAGCTTAGCTGGTCTAGCCAACACCGGGGAGCTGTTTTTT.